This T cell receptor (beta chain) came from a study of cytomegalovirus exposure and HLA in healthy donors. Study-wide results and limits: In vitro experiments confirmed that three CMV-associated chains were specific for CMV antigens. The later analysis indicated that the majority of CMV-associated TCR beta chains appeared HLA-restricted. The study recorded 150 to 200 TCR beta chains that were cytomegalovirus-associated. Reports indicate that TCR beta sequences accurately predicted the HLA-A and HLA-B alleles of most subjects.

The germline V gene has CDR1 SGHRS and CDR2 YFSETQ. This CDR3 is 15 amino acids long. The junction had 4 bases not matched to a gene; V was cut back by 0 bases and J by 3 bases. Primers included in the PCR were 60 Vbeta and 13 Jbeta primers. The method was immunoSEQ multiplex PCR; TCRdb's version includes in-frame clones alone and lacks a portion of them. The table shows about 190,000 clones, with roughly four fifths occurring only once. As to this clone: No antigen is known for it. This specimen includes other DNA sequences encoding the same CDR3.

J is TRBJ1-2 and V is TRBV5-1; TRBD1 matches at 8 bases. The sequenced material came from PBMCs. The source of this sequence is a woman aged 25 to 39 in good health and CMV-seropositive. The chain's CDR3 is CASSLDRGMDYGYTF. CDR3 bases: TGCGCCAGCAGCTTGGACAGGGGGATGGACTATGGCTACACCTTC.